These 14 T cell receptor beta chains were all obtained from the same sample, sequenced in a study of healthy donors' naive CD4 and CD8 T cells. A linear amplification protocol produced the TCR libraries from about 510 ng of total RNA. TCRdb reanalysed the reads using MiXCR and keeps one entry per CDR3 protein. The repertoire has about 200,000 distinct CDR3 sequences, around 70% of them found once; the top ten carry roughly 2.4%. Sequencing was done on a sample of naive CD4+ and CD8+ T cells sorted from blood, pooled from several donors. The receptors derive from a pool of human donors in good health; the sample pools cells from several healthy donors.

This chain connects TRBV29-1 to TRBJ1-2; a weak D match, TRBD1 (5 bases). This CDR3 spans 14 amino acids. Trimming cost V 2 bases and J 0 bases, with 10 bases left between them. Germline V lookup: CDR1 SQVTM, CDR2 ANQGSEA. CDR3 in amino acids: CSVEWDGTNYGYTF. Written as DNA, the CDR3 is TGCAGCGTTGAATGGGACGGAACTAACTATGGCTACACCTTC.

The chain links TRBV19 to TRBJ2-4; TRBD2 might be the D (6 bases). The CDR3 covers 15 residues. Trimming removed 2 bases at V and 6 bases at J, with 14 bases between. CDR1 and CDR2 from the germline V gene are LNHDA and SQIVND (reference sequence). CDR3 nucleotides: TGTGCCAGTAGTATAAGGAGGGACCTTGGAAACATTCAGTACTTC. Translating gives CASSIRRDLGNIQYF.

V and J are TRBV5-1 and TRBJ2-1; D gene unclear. The germline V gene encodes CDR1 SGHRS and CDR2 YFSETQ. The V end lost 0 bases, the J end lost 6 bases, and 10 bases lay between the germline ends. This CDR3 contains 14 residues. CDR3 DNA: TGCGCCAGCAGCTTGGGGCCCAACAGCAATGAGCAGTTCTTC. This gives the protein CASSLGPNSNEQFF. The variable domain in full, with the rest retrieved from reference TRBV5-1 and TRBJ2-1, is KAGVTQTPRYLIKTRGQQVTLSCSPISGHRSVSWYQQTPGQGLQFLFEYFSETQRNKGNFPGRFSGRQFSNSRSEMNVSTLELGDSALYLCASSLGPNSNEQFFGPGTRLTVL.

The chain is built from TRBV5-5 and TRBJ2-5, with D possibly matching TRBD2 (6 bases). V shed 4 bases and J shed 1 base, with 11 bases lying between them. The CDR3 runs 14 residues. Germline V CDR1 and CDR2: SGHKS, YYEKEE (reference sequence). CDR3 DNA: TGTGCCAGCAGCGACGGGGGTATCCAAGAGACCCAGTACTTC. Protein product: CASSDGGIQETQYF.

This rearrangement joins TRBV5-3 to TRBJ2-1, with unresolved D. TRBV5-3 is reported as an ORF; its role is uncertain. This CDR3 is built from 14 residues. V was clipped by 1 base and J by 3 bases, with 8 bases between them. In nucleotides, the CDR3 is TGTGCCAGAAGCTTGAAGACGTACTACAATGAGCAGTTCTTC. Translated: CARSLKTYYNEQFF.

The chain is built from TRBV6-5 and TRBJ1-5; the D is unclear. The V gene's germline CDR1 is MNHEY and CDR2 SVGAGI. The CDR3 consists of 16 residues. V lost 5 bases and J lost 2, with 16 bases in between. The CDR3 nucleotides are TGTGCCAGCAGTCCCGGAGTGGAGAGGCGCAATCAGCCCCAGCATTTT. This sequence encodes CASSPGVERRNQPQHF.

This chain uses TRBV5-5 with TRBJ1-4; no firm D call. Trimming removed 0 bases from V and 11 bases from J, with 14 bases in between. CDR3 length: 14 amino acids. Germline V gene data show CDR1 as SGHKS and CDR2 as YYEKEE (reference sequence). CDR3 region: CASSLDRYGGKLFF. For the CDR3, the DNA is TGTGCCAGCAGCTTGGACCGTTACGGAGGGAAACTGTTTTTT.

The table lists this clonotype with a count of one. V and J are TRBV30 and TRBJ2-1; unclear D gene. The CDR3 runs 13 residues. CDR1 is GTSNPN, CDR2 SVGIG, per germline (reference sequence). Trimming took 5 bases from V and 0 from J, leaving 8 bases between them. For the CDR3, the DNA is TGTGCCTGGGGCGACCACTCCTACAATGAGCAGTTCTTC. It yields the protein CAWGDHSYNEQFF.

This clonotype was detected only a few times. The chain combines TRBV27 with TRBJ2-1; 12 bases are shared with TRBD2. This CDR3 is built from 15 residues. V shed 6 bases, J shed 7 bases, and the junction held 7 bases outside the gene matches. CDR1 is MNHEY and CDR2 is SMNVEV in the germline V gene (reference sequence). CDR3 in amino acids: CASSTGLAGINEQFF. CDR3 nucleotide sequence: TGTGCCAGCAGCACGGGACTAGCGGGCATTAATGAGCAGTTCTTC.

The V gene is TRBV6-5, the J gene TRBJ1-2; D possibly corresponds to TRBD1 (6 bases). The V gene's germline CDR1 is MNHEY and CDR2 SVGAGI. The CDR3 totals 14 residues. Trimming pared 11 bases from V and 6 bases from J, leaving 22 bases between. The CDR3 DNA is TGTGCCCCACAGGGAGGACAACTCATCGATGGCTACACCTTC. Translation: CAPQGGQLIDGYTF.

The V and J genes are TRBV6-5 and TRBJ2-3, with D uncertain. Trimming cost V 6 bases and J 4 bases, with 20 bases left between them. The CDR3 consists of 16 residues. Per germline, CDR1 MNHEY and CDR2 SVGAGI. CDR3 sequence reads: CASSKFLSLEADTQYF. In DNA, the CDR3 is TGTGCCAGCAGCAAATTCCTCTCGCTAGAGGCAGATACGCAGTATTTT.

The V gene is TRBV29-1, the J gene TRBJ2-5; D is uncertain. Germline assignment: CDR1 SQVTM and CDR2 ANQGSEA. The CDR3 sequence is 14 residues long. V was shortened by 2 bases and J by 2 bases, with 12 bases between the two germline ends. The CDR3 region has the DNA TGCAGCGTTGAACTTATAGCCGCTCAAGAGACCCAGTACTTC. This encodes CSVELIAAQETQYF.

The V call is TRBV29-1, the J call TRBJ2-7; D remains unclear. CDR3 size: 14 residues. V shed 2 bases and J shed 0 bases, with 11 bases lying between them. Germline-derived CDR1 and CDR2 are SQVTM and ANQGSEA. The CDR3 is CSVETPTSSYEQYF. As DNA, the CDR3 is TGCAGCGTTGAAACACCGACAAGCTCCTACGAGCAGTACTTC.

As concerns this clonotype: Its ends do not fully match the called genes, so a read error is possible. The chain joins TRBV27 to TRBJ1-2; D is unclear. The CDR3 is 13 amino acids. CDR1 and CDR2 from the germline V gene are MNHEY and SMNVEV (reference sequence). This CDR3 reads CVSSLSSRYGYTF. The DNA for the CDR3 is TGTGTCAGCAGTTTATCATCGCGGTATGGCTACACCTTC.